The 32 T cell receptor beta chains reported below all come from one sample, sequenced in a study of cytomegalovirus exposure and HLA in healthy donors. Primers included in the PCR were 60 Vbeta and 13 Jbeta primers. TCRdb's table, derived via immunoSEQ multiplex PCR, lists solely in-frame clones and lacks some. Among 200,000 or so clones, roughly 80% were seen once, and the ten largest hold roughly 3%. Sequencing was performed on PBMCs. The receptors derive from a woman in her thirties in good health and CMV-seronegative.

The V call is TRBV4-1, the J call TRBJ2-7; a possible D gene is TRBD1 (6 bases). This CDR3 region has 16 residues. CDR1 is MGHRA, CDR2 YSYEKL, per germline. The V end was cut by 6 bases, the J end by 0 bases, with 18 bases between. CDR3 region: CASSQAPRTVSYEQYF. In DNA form, the CDR3 reads TGCGCCAGCAGTCAGGCTCCCCGGACAGTCTCCTACGAGCAGTACTTC.

J is TRBJ1-4 and V is TRBV19, with 7 positions matching TRBD1. The V and J ends lost 6 bases and 5 bases, in that order; junction bases with no gene match: 6. This CDR3 comprises 14 residues. Germline CDR1 LNHDA, CDR2 SQIVND (reference sequence). The CDR3 DNA is TGTGCCAGTAGCCTGACAGGGCTGAATGAAAAACTGTTTTTT. This gives the protein CASSLTGLNEKLFF. Full variable domain (missing parts from reference TRBV19 and TRBJ1-4): DGGITQSPKYLFRKEGQNVTLSCEQNLNHDAMYWYRQDPGQGLRLIYYSQIVNDFQKGDIAEGYSVSREKKESFPLTVTSAQKNPTAFYLCASSLTGLNEKLFFGSGTQLSVL.

The rearrangement joins TRBV7-8 to TRBJ2-3; 7 positions match TRBD2. CDR1 and CDR2 (germline): SGHVS, FQNEAQ. J lost 1 base, V lost 6 bases, and 13 bases had no gene match. This CDR3 spans 17 amino acids. In DNA form, the CDR3 reads TGTGCCAGCAGTCACTCCCGGGCGGGGGAGGGCACAGATACGCAGTATTTT. Amino acid sequence: CASSHSRAGEGTDTQYF.

This clone came up once. The chain combines TRBV18 with TRBJ1-1, with D possibly matching TRBD1 (5 bases). CDR1 and CDR2 (germline): KGHSH, LQKENI. Trimming removed 2 bases at V and 1 base at J, with 14 bases between. CDR3 length: 16 amino acids. The CDR3: CASSPTTGGWNTEAFF. The CDR3 DNA reads as TGTGCCAGCTCACCAACGACCGGGGGATGGAACACTGAAGCTTTCTTT.

The CDR3 spells CASSFGTGSADTQYF. CDR3 DNA: TGTGCCAGCAGCTTCGGGACAGGGAGTGCAGATACGCAGTATTTT. The chain uses TRBV5-6 and TRBJ2-3; TRBD1 agrees at 9 bases. The CDR3 spans 15 residues. The junction had 5 bases not matched to a gene; V was cut back by 2 bases and J by 4 bases. CDR1 is SGHDT and CDR2 is YYEEEE in the germline V gene.

This clone has more than one count but fewer than ten. The chain has TRBV27 and TRBJ2-7, with TRBD2 as a possible D gene (5 bases). The CDR3 contains 15 residues. V lost 2 bases, J lost 2 bases, and 13 bases lay in between. Germline CDR1 is MNHEY and CDR2 is SMNVEV (reference sequence). The CDR3 loop reads CASSLVPGTPYEQYF. CDR3 in DNA: TGTGCCAGCAGTTTAGTTCCGGGAACTCCCTACGAGCAGTACTTC.

The rearrangement uses TRBV28 and TRBJ2-7; weak D call: TRBD2 (5 bases). The CDR3 covers 15 residues. Trimming took 5 bases from V and 4 from J, leaving 18 bases between them. Germline values: CDR1 MDHEN, CDR2 SYDVKM. DNA for the CDR3: TGTGCCAGCAGTACCCCCACCGGGGAATTGTACGAGCAGTACTTC. Its translation: CASSTPTGELYEQYF. Combining the CDR3 with reference TRBV28 and TRBJ2-7 gives the whole variable domain DVKVTQSSRYLVKRTGEKVFLECVQDMDHENMFWYRQDPGLGLRLIYFSYDVKMKEKGDIPEGYSVSREKKERFSLILESASTNQTSMYLCASSTPTGELYEQYFGPGTRLTVT.

The chain uses TRBV6-5 and TRBJ1-3; possibly TRBD1 for D (6 bases). The germline CDR1 and CDR2 sequences are MNHEY and SVGAGI. The CDR3 has 15 amino acids. Trimming removed 5 bases at V and 0 bases at J, with 11 bases between. CDR3 loop: CASSPGTFSGNTIYF. The DNA of the CDR3 is TGTGCCAGCAGTCCTGGGACATTCTCTGGAAACACCATATATTTT.

DNA of the CDR3: TGTGCCAGCAGTGGCGGACAGATCACTGAAGCTTTCTTT. Its translation is CASSGGQITEAFF. The rearrangement joins TRBV6-5 to TRBJ1-1; possible D gene TRBD1, 6 bases. Germline V CDR1 and CDR2: MNHEY, SVGAGI. The CDR3 has 13 residues. V was trimmed by 5 bases and J by 4 bases, leaving 11 bases between them.

Here the CDR3 DNA reads TGCGCCAGCAGCTTGGGAGAGGGGGGGCGAGAGACCCAGTACTTC. Translating gives CASSLGEGGRETQYF. The chain links TRBV5-1 to TRBJ2-5; D may be TRBD2 (7 bases). The V end was cut by 0 bases, the J end by 4 bases, with 13 bases between. Germline V gives CDR1 SGHRS, CDR2 YFSETQ. The CDR3 sequence is 15 residues long.

V is TRBV4-2 and J is TRBJ2-7, with TRBD2 matching 9 bases. CDR3 length: 17 residues. CDR1 LGHNA and CDR2 YNFKEQ come from the germline V gene. Trimming removed 1 base from V and 2 bases from J; junction bases left unmatched: 9. The CDR3, as DNA: TGTGCCAGCAGCCAAGGGTCGGTAGCGGGAGCTACCTACGAGCAGTACTTC. It encodes CASSQGSVAGATYEQYF.

The chain has TRBV18 and TRBJ2-4; D call uncertain. This CDR3 contains 15 residues. V lost 0 bases, J lost 3 bases, and 9 bases lay in between. Germline V lookup: CDR1 KGHSH, CDR2 LQKENI. In nucleotides, the CDR3 is TGTGCCAGCTCACCACCGACTCTCTTCAAAAACATTCAGTACTTC. This sequence encodes CASSPPTLFKNIQYF. Full variable domain (rest looked up from reference TRBV18 and TRBJ2-4): NAGVMQNPRHLVRRRGQEARLRCSPMKGHSHVYWYRQLPEEGLKFMVYLQKENIIDESGMPKERFSAEFPKEGPSILRIQQVVRGDSAAYFCASSPPTLFKNIQYFGAGTRLSVL.

The chain employs TRBV19 and TRBJ1-1; D is unresolved. The germline V gene has CDR1 LNHDA and CDR2 SQIVND (reference sequence). The CDR3 loop spans 15 amino acids. V gave up 2 bases and J gave up 0 bases, with 10 bases separating them. The CDR3 loop is CASSISGGMNTEAFF. DNA of the CDR3: TGTGCCAGTAGTATAAGTGGAGGTATGAACACTGAAGCTTTCTTT.

This chain joins TRBV2 and TRBJ2-7, with 8 bases lining up with TRBD1. Per the germline V gene, CDR1 is SNHLY and CDR2 is FYNNEI. The J segment lost 3 bases and the V segment lost 8 bases, leaving 9 bases of the junction unmatched. The length of the CDR3 is 14 residues. The CDR3 is CASGGQAVRYEQYF. The CDR3 nucleotides are TGTGCCAGCGGGGGACAGGCGGTACGCTACGAGCAGTACTTC.

The chain has TRBV9 and TRBJ2-7; no firm D call. Germline CDR1 is SGDLS and CDR2 is YYNGEE. V gave up 0 bases and J gave up 7 bases, with 5 bases separating them. This CDR3 has 11 residues. The CDR3 DNA reads as TGTGCCAGCAGCGTAGGCAGGGAGCAGTACTTC. This codes for CASSVGREQYF.

The V gene is TRBV19, the J gene TRBJ2-7, with 8 bases matching TRBD2. The length of the CDR3 is 14 residues. CDR1 is LNHDA, CDR2 SQIVND, per germline (reference sequence). Trimming removed 4 bases from V and 6 bases from J; junction bases left unmatched: 8. CDR3 residues: CASSKGLDSSEQYF. CDR3 bases: TGTGCCAGTAGTAAGGGACTAGATTCGTCCGAGCAGTACTTC.

J is TRBJ1-5 and V is TRBV5-5; D uncertain. The CDR3 totals 13 residues. Germline CDR1 SGHKS, CDR2 YYEKEE (reference sequence). V was shortened by 3 bases and J by 8 bases, with 12 bases between the two germline ends. In DNA form, the CDR3 reads TGTGCCAGCAGCTCCGGAGGAGTTGAGCCCCAGCATTTT. This encodes CASSSGGVEPQHF.

The rearrangement joins TRBV7-9 to TRBJ2-7, with TRBD1 matching over 8 bases. This CDR3 has 16 residues. Germline V gene lookup returns CDR1 SEHNR and CDR2 FQNEAQ (reference sequence). J gave up 6 bases and V 1 base, and 11 bases lay outside the gene matches. The CDR3 DNA follows: TGTGCCAGCAGCTTAGGTTTTGGGCAGGGGGCGGGCGAGCAGTACTTC. It translates to CASSLGFGQGAGEQYF.

A few counts support this clone. The chain couples TRBV12-5 to TRBJ2-7, with 8 bases identical to TRBD1. The CDR3 extends over 14 amino acids. CDR1 and CDR2 (germline): LGHNT, FRNRAP. Trimming removed 6 bases from V and 2 bases from J; junction bases left unmatched: 6. CDR3 residues: CASGPGQATYEQYF. The CDR3 DNA is TGTGCTAGTGGCCCGGGACAGGCGACCTACGAGCAGTACTTC.

This clone has a handful of counts. The rearrangement joins TRBV4-1 to TRBJ1-5, with D tentatively TRBD1 (5 bases). This CDR3 is built from 14 residues. Germline V CDR1 and CDR2: MGHRA, YSYEKL. Trimming cost V 0 bases and J 7 bases, with 10 bases left between them. DNA of the CDR3: TGCGCCAGCAGCCAAGATAGGGGAAGACAGCCCCAGCATTTT. This translates into CASSQDRGRQPQHF.

The V call is TRBV2, the J call TRBJ1-1, with 8 bases matching TRBD1. This CDR3 comprises 15 residues. Germline CDR1 is SNHLY and CDR2 is FYNNEI. The ends lost 7 bases at V and 8 bases at J; junction bases unmatched: 15. The CDR3 is CASKPDREQWREAFF. CDR3 sequence (DNA): TGTGCCAGCAAACCGGACAGGGAGCAATGGAGGGAAGCTTTCTTT.

This clone was recorded only once. CDR3 nucleotides: TGTGCCAGCAGTTACTCGCAGGGCGAAAGCTCCTACGAGCAGTACTTC. Amino acid sequence: CASSYSQGESSYEQYF. This chain connects TRBV6-5 to TRBJ2-7; possibly TRBD1 for D (5 bases). The V end lost 0 bases, the J end lost 0 bases, and 12 bases lay between the germline ends. This CDR3 contains 16 residues. The germline V gene encodes CDR1 MNHEY and CDR2 SVGAGI.

V and J are TRBV5-6 and TRBJ2-7; a possible D gene is TRBD2 (6 bases). V gave up 3 bases and J gave up 0 bases, with 19 bases separating them. CDR3 length: 17 residues. Germline CDR1 reads SGHDT; CDR2 reads YYEEEE. The CDR3 is CASSSRVVTSFSYEQYF. Here the CDR3 DNA reads TGTGCCAGCAGCTCCCGGGTCGTAACTAGCTTCTCCTACGAGCAGTACTTC.

This rearrangement joins TRBV28 to TRBJ2-3; possibly TRBD1 for D (6 bases). Germline-derived CDR1 and CDR2 are MDHEN and SYDVKM. CDR3 size: 14 residues. V gave up 8 bases and J gave up 4 bases, with 16 bases separating them. CDR3 coding DNA: TGTGCCAGCGAGGGGACAACACTCCCAGATACGCAGTATTTT. Translation: CASEGTTLPDTQYF.

The chain employs TRBV2 and TRBJ2-1, with TRBD2 identical over 10 bases. V trimming: 4 bases; J trimming: 6 bases; junction bases outside the gene matches: 3. CDR3 size: 14 residues. Germline V CDR1 and CDR2: SNHLY, FYNNEI. This CDR3 is CASSAASGSNEQFF. CDR3 DNA: TGTGCCAGCAGTGCGGCTAGCGGGAGCAATGAGCAGTTCTTC. Based on the CDR3 plus reference TRBV2 and TRBJ2-1, the full variable domain is EPEVTQTPSHQVTQMGQEVILRCVPISNHLYFYWYRQILGQKVEFLVSFYNNEISEKSEIFDDQFSVERPDGSNFTLKIRSTKLEDSAMYFCASSAASGSNEQFFGPGTRLTVL.

This chain links TRBV19 with TRBJ2-1; 13 nucleotides match TRBD2. The CDR3 is 15 residues long. V dropped 5 bases and J dropped 9; count of bases not matched to a gene: 7. Germline V lookup: CDR1 LNHDA, CDR2 SQIVND (reference sequence). The DNA for the CDR3 is TGTGCCAGTAGTGCCCCGGGACTAGCGGGACCTGAGCAGTTCTTC. Its protein is CASSAPGLAGPEQFF.

The CDR3 sequence: CASSLGQEANTGELFF. The DNA for the CDR3 is TGTGCCAGCAGCTTAGGACAGGAAGCGAACACCGGGGAGCTGTTTTTT. This chain uses TRBV7-7 with TRBJ2-2; D possibly corresponds to TRBD1 (6 bases). V was clipped by 1 base and J by 0 bases, with 9 bases between them. CDR3 length equals 16 residues. Germline loops: CDR1 SSHAT, CDR2 FNYEAQ (reference sequence).

The genes are TRBV10-2 and TRBJ1-3, with TRBD1 identical over 7 bases. CDR1 is WSHSY, CDR2 SAAADI, per germline. The J segment lost 3 bases and the V segment lost 6 bases, leaving 8 bases of the junction unmatched. The CDR3 has 15 amino acids. The CDR3 reads CASRNRGFGGNTIYF. CDR3 nucleotides: TGCGCCAGCAGGAACAGGGGTTTTGGTGGAAACACCATATATTTT.

The chain carries TRBV30 and TRBJ2-7; 10 bases match TRBD2. V was pared by 1 base and J by 2 bases, with 11 bases of the junction left unmatched. Germline CDR1 reads GTSNPN; CDR2 reads SVGIG (reference sequence). The CDR3 totals 17 residues. For the CDR3, the DNA is TGTGCCTGGAGTGCCGGGACTAGCGTTTCTCTTCCCTACGAGCAGTACTTC. It codes for CAWSAGTSVSLPYEQYF.

This chain connects TRBV28 to TRBJ1-2; D is perhaps TRBD1 (6 bases). This CDR3 is built from 13 residues. From germline, CDR1 is MDHEN and CDR2 SYDVKM. The V and J ends lost 4 bases and 3 bases respectively, with 9 bases between them. The CDR3 loop reads CASSYTGYYGYTF. The CDR3 coding sequence is TGTGCCAGCAGTTATACAGGGTACTATGGCTACACCTTC.

This clone showed up just once. The chain links TRBV11-2 to TRBJ2-5; D possibly corresponds to TRBD2 (6 bases). CDR3 length: 15 residues. V lost 5 bases, J lost 2 bases, and 15 bases lay in between. Germline CDR1 SGHAT, CDR2 FQNNGV. The CDR3 region is CASSLLYGGQETQYF. CDR3 sequence (DNA): TGTGCCAGCAGCCTCCTTTACGGGGGACAAGAGACCCAGTACTTC. Supplemented by reference TRBV11-2 and TRBJ2-5, the full variable domain reads EAGVAQSPRYKIIEKRQSVAFWCNPISGHATLYWYQQILGQGPKLLIQFQNNGVVDDSQLPKDRFSAERLKGVDSTLKIQPAKLEDSAVYLCASSLLYGGQETQYFGPGTRLLVL.

Only a few counts were recorded for this clone. The V gene is TRBV4-2, the J gene TRBJ1-1; D might be TRBD1 (5 bases). V dropped 2 bases and J dropped 3 bases, with 7 bases sitting between them. The CDR3 sequence is 13 residues long. Per the germline V gene, CDR1 is LGHNA and CDR2 is YNFKEQ. CDR3: CASSQSRDTEAFF. DNA of the CDR3: TGTGCCAGCAGCCAATCCAGGGACACTGAAGCTTTCTTT.